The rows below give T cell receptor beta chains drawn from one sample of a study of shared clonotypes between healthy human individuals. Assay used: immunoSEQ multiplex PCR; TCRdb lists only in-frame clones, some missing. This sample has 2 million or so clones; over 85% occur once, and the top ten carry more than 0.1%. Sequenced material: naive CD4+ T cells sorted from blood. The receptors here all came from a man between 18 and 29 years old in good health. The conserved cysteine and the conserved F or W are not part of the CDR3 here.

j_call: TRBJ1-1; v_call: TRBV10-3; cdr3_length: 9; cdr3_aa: AIRKADEAF
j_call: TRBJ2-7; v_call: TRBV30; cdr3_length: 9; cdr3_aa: AWSASGGEY
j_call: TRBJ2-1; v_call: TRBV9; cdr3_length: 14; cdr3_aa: ASSPPWTSGSNEQF
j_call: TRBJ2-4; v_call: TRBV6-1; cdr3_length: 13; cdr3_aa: ASTHGTEGKNIQY
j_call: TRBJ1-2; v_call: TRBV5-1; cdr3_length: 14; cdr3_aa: ASSLAPGGDGYGYT
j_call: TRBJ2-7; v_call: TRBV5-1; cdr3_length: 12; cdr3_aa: ASSPGTGGHEQY
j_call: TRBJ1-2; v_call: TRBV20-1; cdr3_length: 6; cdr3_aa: RATGYT
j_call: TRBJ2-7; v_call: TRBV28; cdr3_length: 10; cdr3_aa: ASSLRPGEQY
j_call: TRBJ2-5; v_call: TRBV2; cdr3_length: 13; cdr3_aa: ATSRDRGLEKTQY
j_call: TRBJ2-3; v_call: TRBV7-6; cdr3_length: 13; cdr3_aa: ASSRLAGSGDTQY
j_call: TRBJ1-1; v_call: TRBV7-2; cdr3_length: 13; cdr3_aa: ASSLRGTENTEAF
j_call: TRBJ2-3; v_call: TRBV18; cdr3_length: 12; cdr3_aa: ASSPPAGTDTQY
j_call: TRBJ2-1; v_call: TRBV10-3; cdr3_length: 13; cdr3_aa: AISEGASSYNEQF
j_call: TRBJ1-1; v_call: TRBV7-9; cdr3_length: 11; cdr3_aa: ASSLQDSTEAF
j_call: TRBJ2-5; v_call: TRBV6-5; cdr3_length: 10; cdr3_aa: ATQRGPETQY
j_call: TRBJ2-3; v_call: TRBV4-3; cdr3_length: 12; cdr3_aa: ASSPRTVPDTQY
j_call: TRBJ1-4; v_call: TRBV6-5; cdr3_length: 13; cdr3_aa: ASTNGGGTNEKLF
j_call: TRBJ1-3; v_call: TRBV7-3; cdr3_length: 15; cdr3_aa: ASSPYIDRGSGNTIY
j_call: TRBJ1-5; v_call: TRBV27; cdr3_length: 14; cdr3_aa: ASSANRDRPFAPQH
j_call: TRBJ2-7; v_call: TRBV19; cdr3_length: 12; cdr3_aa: ASSAGTKDYEQY
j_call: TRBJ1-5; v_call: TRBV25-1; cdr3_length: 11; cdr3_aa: ASSDRTNQPQH
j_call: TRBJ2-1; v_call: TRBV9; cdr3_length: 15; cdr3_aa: ASSVDRGTSWPDEQF
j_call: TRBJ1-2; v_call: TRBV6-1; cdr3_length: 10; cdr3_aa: ASSAGLYGYT
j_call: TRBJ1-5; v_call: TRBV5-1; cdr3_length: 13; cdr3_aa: ASSPTGSGNQPQH
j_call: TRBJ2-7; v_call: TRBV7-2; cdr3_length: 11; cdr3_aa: ASSLVPVYEQY